The entry below gives a single TCR beta chain sequence along with its context. Antigen unknown. Libraries were prepared by immunoSEQ multiplex PCR; TCRdb keeps only in-frame clonotypes and omits some of them. The table has more than 300,000 clones, just over 85% seen once. The treatment: about 20 received Ad26.COV2.S at low or high dose, single or two shots; 5 received placebo; per-sample allocation not given. It was on day 63 after the first vaccine or placebo injection that samples were taken. The entry originates in a study of Ad26.COV2.S vaccination and SARS-CoV-2 variants. Findings of the study overall: Responses of T cells in total may have been underestimated by the TCR breadth and depth analyses.

This CDR3 comprises 13 residues. Germline V gene data show CDR1 as SGHRS and CDR2 as YFSETQ. Trimming removed 5 bases at V and 4 bases at J, with 13 bases between. The origin of this receptor is a person between 18 and 59 years old who received the Ad26.COV2.S COVID-19 vaccine or a placebo. The chain employs TRBV5-1 and TRBJ2-7; possible D gene TRBD2, 5 bases. The material sequenced was peripheral blood, taken in a trial of Ad26.COV2.S vaccine versus placebo. Here the CDR3 DNA reads TGCGCCAGCAGTCCCGGGGAATCATACGAGCAGTACTTC. It specifies CASSPGESYEQYF.